The sequence of this T cell receptor beta chain was determined in a study of T cell responses to AZD1222 COVID-19 vaccine. V was trimmed by 7 bases and J by 6 bases, leaving 17 bases between them. Germline loops: CDR1 LNHDA, CDR2 SQIVND (reference sequence). CDR3 length: 14 residues. The repertoire was sequenced with immunoSEQ multiplex PCR; TCRdb's copy has only in-frame clones and lacks some. The sample yields over 95,000 clones, approximately 90% seen once. The TCR was taken from an adult in good health. Sequenced material: peripheral blood, taken on day 0 of AZD1222 vaccination. This rearrangement joins TRBV19 to TRBJ2-3; D is uncertain. The CDR3 bases are TGTGCCAGTAAATCCGGCCCCACATCCGATACGCAGTATTTT. Residues: CASKSGPTSDTQYF.